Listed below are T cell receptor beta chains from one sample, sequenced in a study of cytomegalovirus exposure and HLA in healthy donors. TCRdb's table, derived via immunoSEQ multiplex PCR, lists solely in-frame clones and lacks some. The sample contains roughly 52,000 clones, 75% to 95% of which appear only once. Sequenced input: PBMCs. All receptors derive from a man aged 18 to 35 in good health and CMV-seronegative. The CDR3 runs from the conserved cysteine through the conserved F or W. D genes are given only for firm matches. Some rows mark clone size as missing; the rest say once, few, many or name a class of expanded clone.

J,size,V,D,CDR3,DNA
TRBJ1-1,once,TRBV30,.,CAWSWTGMNTEAFF,TGTGCCTGGAGTTGGACGGGGATGAACACTGAAGCTTTCTTT
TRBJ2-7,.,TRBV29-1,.,CSVGTTSSYEQYF,TGCAGCGTTGGGACAACAAGCTCCTACGAGCAGTACTTC
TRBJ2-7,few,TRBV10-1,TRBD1,CASSPGTGYEQYF,TGCGCCAGCAGTCCTGGGACAGGCTACGAGCAGTACTTC
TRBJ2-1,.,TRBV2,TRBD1,CASSRTGEGRQFF,TGTGCCAGCAGTCGCACAGGGGAAGGGCGGCAGTTCTTC
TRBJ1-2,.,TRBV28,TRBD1,CASSFRGNGYTF,TGTGCCAGCAGTTTCAGGGGGAATGGCTACACCTTC
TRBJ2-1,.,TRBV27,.,CASSPLAYNEQFF,TGTGCCAGCAGTCCACTAGCTTACAATGAGCAGTTCTTC
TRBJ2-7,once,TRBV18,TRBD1,CASSVSGTGAYEQYF,TGTGCCAGCTCAGTGTCCGGGACAGGGGCCTACGAGCAGTACTTC
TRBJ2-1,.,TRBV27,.,CASSLGPRNEQFF,TGTGCCAGCAGTTTGGGCCCGCGCAATGAGCAGTTCTTC
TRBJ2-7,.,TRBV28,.,CASSDDFTEQYF,TGTGCCAGCAGCGACGACTTTACCGAGCAGTACTTC
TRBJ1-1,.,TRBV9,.,CASSPRTANTEAFF,TGTGCCAGCAGCCCTCGGACAGCGAACACTGAAGCTTTCTTT
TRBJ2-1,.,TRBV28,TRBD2,CASSPLAGVYYNEQFF,TGTGCCAGCAGTCCCTTGGCGGGAGTGTATTACAATGAGCAGTTCTTC
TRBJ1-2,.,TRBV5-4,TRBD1,CASSPRTGTGAGVFYGYTF,TGTGCCAGCAGCCCTCGAACCGGGACAGGGGCGGGGGTATTCTATGGCTACACCTTC
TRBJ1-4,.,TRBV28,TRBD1,CASSPRAGGEKLFF,TGTGCCAGCAGCCCTCGGGCAGGGGGAGAAAAACTGTTTTTT
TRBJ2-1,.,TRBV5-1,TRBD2,CASSLDAGVYNEQFF,TGCGCCAGCAGCTTGGACGCGGGGGTATACAATGAGCAGTTCTTC
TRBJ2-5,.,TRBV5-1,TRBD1,CASSPEGQGQYF,TGCGCCAGCAGCCCGGAAGGACAGGGCCAGTACTTC
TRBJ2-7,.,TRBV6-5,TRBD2,CASSYTGGPGEQYF,TGTGCCAGCAGTTACACGGGAGGGCCGGGCGAGCAGTACTTC
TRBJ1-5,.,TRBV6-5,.,CASSPARGNQPQHF,TGTGCCAGCAGTCCTGCTCGAGGCAATCAGCCCCAGCATTTT
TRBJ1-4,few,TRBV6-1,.,CASREQTGWEKLFF,TGTGCCAGCAGGGAACAAACAGGGTGGGAAAAACTGTTTTTT
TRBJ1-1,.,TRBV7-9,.,CASSPTQQGPTEAFF,TGTGCCAGCAGCCCAACTCAACAGGGACCCACTGAAGCTTTCTTT
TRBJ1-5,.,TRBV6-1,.,CASSEVLDQPQHF,TGTGCCAGCAGTGAGGTACTTGATCAGCCCCAGCATTTT